The TCR beta chain described here comes from a study of beta chain features in type 1 diabetes. On the study more broadly: No age, gender or cell yield differences were seen between patients and healthy donors. Study results and caveats: When VDJ junctions were examined, type 1 diabetes patients showed fewer insertions and more deletions. There was a moderate but significant shortening of TCRB CDR3s in all four CD4+ subsets of Type 1 diabetes patients. HLA effects on TCRB rearrangement stayed unresolved here.

Investigators reverse transcribed all isolated RNA, so they sequenced expressed TCRB transcripts. This table comes from immunoSEQ multiplex PCR, and its TCRdb copy is limited to in-frame clones, with some not included. The table includes under 55,000 clones, roughly 39% detected once. In regard to this clone: The antigen remains undetermined.

Sorting produced populations that all topped 95% purity. The CDR3 is 17 residues long. The ends lost 2 bases at V and 0 bases at J; junction bases unmatched: 9. Germline CDR1 is KGHSH and CDR2 is LQKENI. The rearrangement uses TRBV18 and TRBJ1-1; 7 nucleotides align to TRBD1. Source material: Tregs from blood. This sequence originates from a man in his thirties or forties with type 1 diabetes. In nucleotides, the CDR3 is TGTGCCAGCTCACCATCGAAGAAGGGGGCCGTGAACACTGAAGCTTTCTTT. This encodes CASSPSKKGAVNTEAFF.